The T cell receptor (beta chain) described here comes from a study of immune heterogeneity within non-small cell lung tumors (dated by TCRdb to 2017 to 2018). Concerning the study at large: By histology, the tumors included 10 non-squamous carcinomas, a handful of squamous cell carcinomas and 1 tumor not otherwise specified. Whole-exome sequencing, RNA-seq and TCR beta repertoire sequencing were combined for multiple spatially distinct regions from each NSCLC tumor so that intratumoral immune heterogeneity could be examined. Transcriptome data were available for just approximately 44 loci from 12 patients, whereas TCR repertoire analysis spanned 55 to 70 tumor loci from fewer than 17 patients. Binding of neoantigens to the HLA alleles of each patient was predicted with netMHCpan-3.0 for mutant peptides of 8 to 11 amino acids.

V trim: 3 bases; J trim: 3 bases; unmatched bases: 8. The CDR3 sequence holds 16 residues, the cysteine and phenylalanine included. The sequence is cut down to CDR3 DNA, 48 bases in frame from base 1. The germline V gene supplies CDR1 MDHEN and CDR2 SYDVKM. General study outcomes and caveats: Local tumor mutational burden and local T-cell repertoire clonality had a statistically significant but moderate positive correlation (R about 0.3). Within a given patient, the same dominant CDR3B clonotypes showed up repeatedly across loci, although different tumor locations also carried unique high-frequency clones. Individual patients mostly had different high-frequency TCR beta clonotypes.

This clonotype is termed medium-sized (0.01 to 0.1%). No antigen is known for it. No base qualities exist here, and no much larger clone lies one base off it. The TCR beta CDR3 region was amplified with a multiplex PCR system whose first round of about 11 cycles used 32 V-gene forward primers and 13 J-gene reverse primers. First-round PCR used a QIAGEN Multiplex PCR Kit, and primer sequences were filed in Chinese patent CN105087789A. Illumina universal primers were added in a second PCR round performed with the Phusion High-Fidelity PCR Kit. TCR libraries were paired-end sequenced at 151 bp read length on the Illumina HiSeq X Ten platform. Regarding the original processing steps: Cutadapt removed reads without multiplex PCR primers, PEAR merged read pairs, and MiXCR with default settings called CDR3 regions. Repertoire diversity used Shannon entropy, and clonality was computed as one minus Shannon entropy divided by ln of productive unique sequence count. Clonotypes at a frequency of at least 0.5% were defined as dominant or high-frequency T-cell clones. Using fastp at Q25 and MiXCR, TCRdb reprocessed the public reads and kept productive beta chains. Rows are combined by CDR3 protein, so each entry shows the most common genes and DNA. It is TCRdb's table, rather than the study itself, that gives the V and J calls and clone size. The table for this sample lists 2,500 to 3,000 distinct CDR3 sequences; less than 30% of them were counted only once. The top ten clones comprise roughly 17% of the sample.

The TCR template was genomic DNA extracted from bulk tumor tissue, and around 540 ng of gDNA was amplified for each sample. During surgery, multiple biopsies were taken from each primary tumor, with sampling sites spaced as far apart as possible within the tumor mass. The study cohort was described as untreated, and the patients were newly diagnosed NSCLC cases having curative surgery. Donors were fewer than 18 newly diagnosed non-small cell lung cancer patients undergoing surgery with curative intent. Two independent pathologists examined the resected tumor masses. Only high-quality DNA and RNA samples were carried forward to sequencing.

The source is a female donor with non-small cell lung cancer. Sequencing was carried out using lung tumor tissue. The receptor chain draws on TRBV28 and TRBJ1-1; 9 middle bases align to TRBD1. The DNA is TGTGCCAGCAGTTTGACCACTTGGGACAGGGACACTGAAGCTTTCTTT. This gives the protein CASSLTTWDRDTEAFF.